The T cell receptor beta chain described here comes from a study of blood T cell repertoires in COVID-19 (dated by TCRdb to 2019 to 2021). Regarding the complete study: Collaborator samples came from the United States, Italy and Spain and covered acute and convalescent phases of COVID-19. The prospective study material was composed of cDNA or gDNA derived from T cells, B-cell-depleted T cells, or PBMCs. Deeply sampled blood TCRbeta repertoires from subjects exposed to, actively infected with, or recovered from COVID-19 were included in the dataset. The repertoires were released in a freely available public database meant as a resource for research on the immune response to SARS-CoV-2. Samples came from the ongoing ImmuneRACE study (first 160 participants) plus 1,254 subjects from 6 global collaborators. Nearly every sample came with metadata listing a de-identified subject ID, COVID-19 status, age in years and sex. Where HLA class I and class II types were available, the types were taken from metadata supplied by the sample provider, not from assay-based typing.

Participants in the prospective study were aged about 18 to 100 years, lived in some 24 United States geographic areas, and enrolled through a virtual design. In the prospective study, cohorts were assigned on the basis of participant-reported clinical history obtained from a screening survey and a study questionnaire. Recovered participants in ImmuneRACE Cohort 3 were defined as having two consecutive negative NP/OP PCR tests, clearance from a healthcare professional, or resolution of symptoms. Each participant in the prospective study had whole blood, serum and a nasopharyngeal or oropharyngeal swab collected by mobile phlebotomists. Participants in the prospective study had the option to provide additional blood draws and questionnaires over an approximately two-month period. Blood samples from the prospective study were shipped frozen or at room temperature prior to DNA extraction. With respect to this clone: Its antigen is still unknown. The junction departs from the called germline gene at one end, perhaps through a read error.

From the cysteine up to the phenylalanine, the CDR3 has a length of 15 residues. Solely the CDR3 DNA is kept, with 45 bases framed from the first base. For CDR1 and CDR2, the germline V gene lists MNHNS and SASEGT. The full study reports these points: How much clinical and demographic metadata was included differed by source and by participant, and the metadata was provided uncurated.

TCRbeta CDR3 regions were amplified from genomic DNA by means of the immunoSEQ Assay, a bias-controlled multiplex PCR. In the original analysis: The number of nucleated cells in each sample was estimated by amplification of reference gene primers within the assay. Sequence reads were collapsed and filtered to measure the absolute abundance of every unique TCRbeta CDR3 rearrangement. Productive Simpson clonality was computed per sample as the square root of Simpson's diversity index over productive rearrangements. This is the immuneACCESS table as TCRdb keeps it, with only in-frame sequences that have V and J called. A part of the clones is gone; compared with another copy, unresolved V genes explain less than half, and the rest is unexplained. V and J calls and clone size come straight from that table; D and trimming were deduced from the DNA. The sample table lists about 340,000 clones, roughly nine tenths of them with a count of one. Roughly 18% of the sample lies in the top ten.

This receptor was identified in a woman in her thirties who had recovered from COVID-19. The sample taken for sequencing was PBMCs or T cells enriched from blood (not recorded which). The chain is made from TRBV6-1 and TRBJ2-5; 9 bases in the middle match TRBD1. The CDR3 corresponds to CASREEQGAGETQYF. The DNA reads TGTGCCAGCAGGGAAGAACAGGGGGCTGGGGAGACCCAGTACTTC.